The 31 T cell receptor beta chains below all came from one sample that was sequenced in a study of OX40 agonist ivuxolimab in advanced cancers. The protocol was immunoSEQ multiplex PCR, while the TCRdb copy is restricted to in-frame clones and leaves out a portion. The sample lists 55,000 to 80,000 clones, 80% to 90% seen once, with 2% to 2.5% in the top ten. The sequencing used CD4+ or CD8+ T cells sorted from blood, collected in a trial of the OX40 agonist ivuxolimab. The receptors stem from an adult with an advanced solid tumor such as melanoma, head and neck, liver or kidney cancer.

As DNA, the CDR3 is TGTGCCAGCAGCAGACAGGGGGCAGGCTATGGCTACACCTTC. Protein sequence: CASSRQGAGYGYTF. The rearrangement links TRBV5-4 to TRBJ1-2, with TRBD1 matching over 10 bases. V dropped 4 bases and J dropped 4; count of bases not matched to a gene: 4. Germline V CDR1 and CDR2: SGHNT, YYREEE (reference sequence). The CDR3 runs 14 residues.

The chain combines TRBV19 with TRBJ2-2, with 13 bases identical to TRBD2. Germline V gene lookup returns CDR1 LNHDA and CDR2 SQIVND (reference sequence). After removal of 5 bases from V and 4 bases from J, the junction contained 7 bases not matched to a gene. This CDR3 has 17 residues. The CDR3 reads CASSARLAGGSTGELFF. The CDR3 DNA follows: TGTGCCAGTAGTGCGAGACTAGCGGGGGGTTCCACCGGGGAGCTGTTTTTT.

The V and J genes are TRBV7-9 and TRBJ1-3; D is unclear. Germline CDR1 and CDR2: SEHNR and FQNEAQ (reference sequence). The CDR3 is 14 residues long. The ends were cut back, 5 bases at V and 0 bases at J, with 8 bases in the middle. CDR3 region: CASSPQYSGNTIYF. The CDR3 nucleotides are TGTGCCAGCAGCCCACAATACTCTGGAAACACCATATATTTT.

The V gene is TRBV6-6, the J gene TRBJ2-3; D unclear. Germline CDR1 reads MNHNY; CDR2 reads SVGAGI (reference sequence). Between the trimmed V and J ends, which lost 2 bases and 3 bases, there was a span of 6 bases. This CDR3 has 13 residues. The CDR3, as DNA: TGTGCCAGCAGTTACGGTAGGACAGATACGCAGTATTTT. It specifies CASSYGRTDTQYF.

The CDR3 bases are TGTGCCAGCAGCCCGTTTACAGCCACCTATGGCTACACCTTC. Translation gives CASSPFTATYGYTF. The chain is built from TRBV14 and TRBJ1-2; no reliable D call. The CDR3 spans 14 residues. V lost 4 bases, J lost 4 bases, and 13 bases lay in between. The germline gives CDR1 SGHDN, CDR2 FVKESK.

The V gene is TRBV5-1, the J gene TRBJ1-5, with D maybe TRBD1 (5 bases). Looked up from germline, CDR1 is SGHRS and CDR2 is YFSETQ. V lost 0 bases to trimming and J lost 9 bases, with 10 bases between them. The CDR3 runs to 13 residues. CDR3 in DNA: TGCGCCAGCAGCTTGGACGGGGGGGGGCCCCAGCATTTT. It codes for CASSLDGGGPQHF.

The V gene is TRBV9, the J gene TRBJ1-5; no firm D call. The V gene's germline CDR1 is SGDLS and CDR2 YYNGEE. CDR3 size: 15 residues. V lost 4 bases and J 9 bases, leaving 20 bases between the germline ends. The CDR3 coding sequence is TGTGCCAGCAGCCCGGTCGGAGGGCTAGTGGGGCCCCAGCATTTT. Its translation is CASSPVGGLVGPQHF.

The gene calls are TRBV9 and TRBJ2-7, with TRBD1 matching 10 bases. V gave up 0 bases and J gave up 3 bases; unmatched junction bases: 3. The CDR3 spans 15 residues. The V gene's germline CDR1 is SGDLS and CDR2 YYNGEE. The CDR3 is CASSVEGTGVYEQYF. CDR3 nucleotides: TGTGCCAGCAGCGTAGAAGGGACAGGGGTCTACGAGCAGTACTTC.

The chain links TRBV5-1 to TRBJ2-5, with TRBD1 identical over 7 bases. Germline CDR1 reads SGHRS; CDR2 reads YFSETQ. The CDR3 covers 14 residues. V was clipped by 6 bases and J by 1 base; unmatched bases: 6. CDR3 sequence (DNA): TGCGCCAGCACCCCCCGGGACAGCCAAGAGACCCAGTACTTC. Amino acids: CASTPRDSQETQYF.

The chain joins TRBV6-5 to TRBJ2-4; perhaps TRBD1 as D (5 bases). The V gene's germline CDR1 is MNHEY and CDR2 SVGAGI. The V and J ends lost 4 bases and 0 bases respectively, with 10 bases between them. This CDR3 contains 15 residues. The DNA for the CDR3 is TGTGCCAGCAGTTTGGGGCGGCTAGCCAAAAACATTCAGTACTTC. Its translation is CASSLGRLAKNIQYF.

V usage is TRBV25-1 and J usage is TRBJ2-6, with D maybe TRBD2 (7 bases). CDR1 and CDR2 from the germline V gene are MGHDK and SYGVNS. The CDR3 loop spans 13 amino acids. V was clipped by 8 bases and J by 4 bases, with 9 bases between them. The CDR3 DNA is TGTGCCAGCGGGGGGGCAGGGGCCAACGTCCTGACTTTC. Translated: CASGGAGANVLTF.

The rearrangement joins TRBV9 to TRBJ2-5; the match to TRBD2 covers 11 bases. The germline V gene has CDR1 SGDLS and CDR2 YYNGEE. The CDR3 is 15 amino acids. Losses at the gene ends were 7 bases for V and 5 bases for J; bases not matched to a gene: 10. The CDR3 region has the DNA TGTGCCAGCGGGGTAGCGGGAGGGCCTTTGGAGACCCAGTACTTC. It is translated as CASGVAGGPLETQYF.

This clone is a singleton in its sample. V usage is TRBV5-1 and J usage is TRBJ1-2, with TRBD1 matching over 10 bases. The CDR3 loop spans 14 amino acids. Germline values: CDR1 SGHRS, CDR2 YFSETQ. The V gene end was trimmed by 4 bases and the J gene end by 3 bases; junction bases not matched to a gene: 3. The CDR3: CASSQGQGYYGYTF. In nucleotides, the CDR3 is TGCGCCAGCAGCCAGGGACAGGGGTACTATGGCTACACCTTC.

The chain uses TRBV27 and TRBJ2-3, with D hard to call. Between the trimmed V and J ends, which lost 1 base and 4 bases, there was a span of 12 bases. The CDR3 is 15 residues long. Looked up from germline, CDR1 is MNHEY and CDR2 is SMNVEV (reference sequence). CDR3 region: CASSLFRSKSDTQYF. In nucleotides, the CDR3 is TGTGCCAGCAGTTTATTTCGTAGTAAATCAGATACGCAGTATTTT.

This rearrangement joins TRBV19 to TRBJ2-2; D is perhaps TRBD1 or TRBD2 (5 bases each). V was pared by 3 bases and J by 4 bases, with 12 bases between. This CDR3 is 15 amino acids long. Per the germline V gene, CDR1 is LNHDA and CDR2 is SQIVND (reference sequence). The CDR3 DNA sequence: TGTGCCAGTAGTATCGTGGGGGTCGGCACCGGGGAGCTGTTTTTT. This codes for CASSIVGVGTGELFF. The full variable domain, its missing parts supplied by reference TRBV19 and TRBJ2-2, is DGGITQSPKYLFRKEGQNVTLSCEQNLNHDAMYWYRQDPGQGLRLIYYSQIVNDFQKGDIAEGYSVSREKKESFPLTVTSAQKNPTAFYLCASSIVGVGTGELFFGEGSRLTVL.

This clone showed up just a few times. V and J are TRBV2 and TRBJ1-1; weak D call: TRBD1 (6 bases). Germline V CDR1 and CDR2: SNHLY, FYNNEI. This CDR3 comprises 16 residues. Trimming cost V 0 bases and J 4 bases, with 15 bases left between them. CDR3 sequence: CASSEAVEGGGTEAFF. The CDR3 DNA reads as TGTGCCAGCAGTGAAGCCGTCGAGGGGGGAGGCACTGAAGCTTTCTTT.

V gene TRBV4-2 combines with J gene TRBJ1-2; D uncertain. Germline CDR1 LGHNA, CDR2 YNFKEQ. The CDR3 sequence is 16 residues long. The ends were cut back, 0 bases at V and 0 bases at J, with 11 bases in the middle. The DNA of the CDR3 is TGTGCCAGCAGCCAAGATCAATCGGCGACTAACTATGGCTACACCTTC. Residues: CASSQDQSATNYGYTF.

The rearrangement links TRBV6-6 to TRBJ1-2; D not resolved. The ends were cut back, 0 bases at V and 4 bases at J, with 15 bases in the middle. This CDR3 has 16 amino acids. Per the germline V gene, CDR1 is MNHNY and CDR2 is SVGAGI (reference sequence). The CDR3 here is CASSYSREIGIYGYTF. The CDR3 region has the DNA TGTGCCAGCAGTTACTCGCGGGAAATAGGGATCTATGGCTACACCTTC.

This chain links TRBV5-6 with TRBJ1-2; TRBD1 matches at 12 bases. The V and J ends lost 6 bases and 8 bases, in that order; junction bases with no gene match: 17. This CDR3 contains 17 residues. CDR1 SGHDT and CDR2 YYEEEE come from the germline V gene. For the CDR3, the DNA is TGTGCCAGCAACTATTTGAGGGGACAGGGGGCGCTGGGAGGCTACACCTTC. It yields the protein CASNYLRGQGALGGYTF.

The V and J genes are TRBV6-5 and TRBJ2-7; TRBD1 matches 9 bases. The V and J ends lost 6 bases and 1 base, in that order; junction bases with no gene match: 4. The germline gives CDR1 MNHEY, CDR2 SVGAGI. CDR3 length: 14 amino acids. CDR3 amino acids: CASRTGTGSYEQYF. The CDR3 DNA sequence: TGTGCCAGCAGAACCGGGACAGGGTCCTACGAGCAGTACTTC.

The V call is TRBV11-1, the J call TRBJ2-3; perhaps TRBD1 as D (6 bases). The CDR3 length is 18 residues. The V end lost 2 bases, the J end lost 2 bases, and 20 bases lay between the germline ends. Germline assignment: CDR1 SGHAT and CDR2 FQDESV (reference sequence). The DNA of the CDR3 is TGTGCCAGCAGCTTATTCATCACCTTGGGGGCACACACAGATACGCAGTATTTT. Protein product: CASSLFITLGAHTDTQYF.

The chain links TRBV19 to TRBJ1-3; a weak D match, TRBD1 (5 bases). Trimming took off 4 bases at V and 3 bases at J, with 16 bases between the two ends. The CDR3 loop spans 16 amino acids. Germline V CDR1 and CDR2: LNHDA, SQIVND (reference sequence). CDR3 sequence reads: CASSTLGVGRGNTIYF. The DNA for the CDR3 is TGTGCCAGTAGTACCCTGGGGGTCGGGCGTGGAAACACCATATATTTT. The variable domain in full, completed from reference TRBV19 and TRBJ1-3, reads DGGITQSPKYLFRKEGQNVTLSCEQNLNHDAMYWYRQDPGQGLRLIYYSQIVNDFQKGDIAEGYSVSREKKESFPLTVTSAQKNPTAFYLCASSTLGVGRGNTIYFGEGSWLTVV.

This clone was counted once. This chain joins TRBV7-2 and TRBJ2-1, with 7 bases that match TRBD1. This CDR3 has 15 residues. Germline V gene data show CDR1 as SGHTA and CDR2 as FQGNSA. The J segment lost 2 bases and the V segment lost 2 bases, leaving 3 bases of the junction unmatched. CDR3 in amino acids: CASSLSQGAYNEQFF. The CDR3 DNA reads as TGTGCCAGCAGCTTAAGCCAGGGGGCCTACAATGAGCAGTTCTTC.

J is TRBJ2-3 and V is TRBV4-3; 10 bases are a match to TRBD1. Germline-derived CDR1 and CDR2 are LGHNA and YSLEER. The length of the CDR3 is 16 residues. Losses at the gene ends were 3 bases for V and 2 bases for J; bases not matched to a gene: 5. The CDR3, as DNA: TGCGCCAGCAGCCAGTTCGGGACAGGGGTCACAGATACGCAGTATTTT. Residues: CASSQFGTGVTDTQYF.

The rearrangement links TRBV7-7 to TRBJ2-5; 11 bases are a match to TRBD2. V shed 5 bases and J 4 bases; nucleotides not matched to a gene: 6. There are 15 residues in the CDR3. Per the germline V gene, CDR1 is SSHAT and CDR2 is FNYEAQ (reference sequence). The CDR3 DNA reads as TGTGCCAGCAGCCCCGCTAGCGGGGGGCGAGAGACCCAGTACTTC. It is translated as CASSPASGGRETQYF.

V gene TRBV5-5 combines with J gene TRBJ1-5; D not certain. The CDR3 consists of 14 residues. V gave up 4 bases and J gave up 4 bases, with 12 bases separating them. CDR1 is SGHKS, CDR2 YYEKEE, per germline (reference sequence). The CDR3 bases are TGTGCCAGCAGCCAAGGTGAAGGGAATCAGCCCCAGCATTTT. Protein product: CASSQGEGNQPQHF.

V gene TRBV9 combines with J gene TRBJ1-1; D perhaps matches TRBD1 (5 bases). This CDR3 has 13 amino acids. CDR1 is SGDLS and CDR2 is YYNGEE in the germline V gene. V lost 3 bases to trimming and J lost 11 bases, with 17 bases between them. This CDR3 reads CASSGGRGFGAFF. CDR3 DNA: TGTGCCAGCAGCGGCGGACGGGGGTTTGGGGCTTTCTTT.

This chain uses TRBV7-2 with TRBJ2-1; no firm D call. The CDR3 is made up of 14 amino acids. Per the germline V gene, CDR1 is SGHTA and CDR2 is FQGNSA. V shed 0 bases and J shed 4 bases, with 7 bases lying between them. CDR3 sequence reads: CASSLAAEYNEQFF. The CDR3 DNA sequence: TGTGCCAGCAGCTTAGCCGCAGAATACAATGAGCAGTTCTTC.

This chain links TRBV7-2 with TRBJ2-6; D is possibly TRBD2 (6 bases). The length of the CDR3 is 14 residues. V shed 5 bases and J shed 9 bases, with 14 bases lying between them. CDR1 SGHTA and CDR2 FQGNSA come from the germline V gene. The CDR3 DNA sequence: TGTGCCAGCAGCCCACCAGCGGGTAGCAACGTCCTGACTTTC. It codes for CASSPPAGSNVLTF. Full variable domain (rest looked up from reference TRBV7-2 and TRBJ2-6): GAGVSQSPSNKVTEKGKDVELRCDPISGHTALYWYRQSLGQGLEFLIYFQGNSAPDKSGLPSDRFSAERTGGSVSTLTIQRTQQEDSAVYLCASSPPAGSNVLTFGAGSRLTVL.

This clone was seen more than once but under ten times. The V and J genes are TRBV28 and TRBJ2-1; TRBD2 aligns across 7 bases. Trimming took 5 bases from V and 2 from J; bases not matched to a gene: 3. This CDR3 spans 14 amino acids. Per germline, CDR1 MDHEN and CDR2 SYDVKM. CDR3 amino acids: CASSPSGTYNEQFF. Written as DNA, the CDR3 is TGTGCCAGCAGTCCTAGCGGAACCTACAATGAGCAGTTCTTC.

The CDR3 nucleotides read TGTGCCTGGACGCCTTTAGGAAACACCATATATTTT. Amino acid sequence: CAWTPLGNTIYF. The chain joins TRBV30 to TRBJ1-3; no clear D gene. The CDR3 has 12 residues. Germline CDR1 GTSNPN, CDR2 SVGIG (reference sequence). Between the trimmed V and J ends, which lost 4 bases and 4 bases, there was a span of 8 bases.